This TCR beta chain is drawn from a study of neurological immune-mediated disorders. This clonotype occurred many times. Antigen unknown. TCRdb re-derived calls from the 5' RACE reads in MiXCR, one entry per CDR3 protein. The data show 50,000 to 70,000 distinct CDR3 sequences, with around 3.7% seen just once and about 4% held by the top ten. Study outcomes and limitations: HTLV-1-associated myelopathy had the most TCR clonal expansion, while multiple sclerosis had the least, a level that fell below healthy controls.

The sample consisted of PBMCs. This TCR was recovered from a man aged 40-55 years with multiple sclerosis.

Here the CDR3 DNA reads TGTGCCAGCAGTTACTCGGGGCTAGCGGACTCCTACGAGCAGTACTTC. It specifies CASSYSGLADSYEQYF. The chain recombines TRBV6-5 with TRBJ2-7, with 7 bases identical to TRBD2. Germline assignment: CDR1 MNHEY and CDR2 SVGAGI. Trimming at V came to 0 bases and at J to 0 bases, leaving 5 bases not matched to a gene. The CDR3 is 16 amino acids.